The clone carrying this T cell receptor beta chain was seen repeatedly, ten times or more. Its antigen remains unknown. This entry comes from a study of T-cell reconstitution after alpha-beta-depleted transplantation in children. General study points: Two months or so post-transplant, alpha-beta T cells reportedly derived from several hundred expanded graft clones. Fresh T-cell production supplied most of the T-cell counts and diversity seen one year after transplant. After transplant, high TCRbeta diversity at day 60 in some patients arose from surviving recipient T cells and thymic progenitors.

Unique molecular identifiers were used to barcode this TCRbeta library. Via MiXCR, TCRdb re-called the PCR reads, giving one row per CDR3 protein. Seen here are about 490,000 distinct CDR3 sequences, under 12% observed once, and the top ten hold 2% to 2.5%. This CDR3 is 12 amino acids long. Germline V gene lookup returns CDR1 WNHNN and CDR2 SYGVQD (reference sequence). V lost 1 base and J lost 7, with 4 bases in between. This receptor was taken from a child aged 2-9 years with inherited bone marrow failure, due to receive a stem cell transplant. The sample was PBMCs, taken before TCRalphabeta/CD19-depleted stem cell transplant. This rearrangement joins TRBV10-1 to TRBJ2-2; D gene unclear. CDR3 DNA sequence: TGCGCCAGCAGTGAGTACGGCGGGGAGCTGTTTTTT. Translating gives CASSEYGGELFF.